This T cell receptor (beta chain) is drawn from a study of T-cell reconstitution after alpha-beta-depleted transplantation in children. This clonotype was counted only a few times. Preparation of the TCRbeta library involved a method that used unique molecular identifiers. A single record per CDR3 protein comes from TCRdb applying MiXCR to the PCR reads. Of 500,000 to 600,000 distinct CDR3 sequences listed, approximately 20% are singletons. The CDR3 is 14 amino acids. V was pared by 1 base and J by 9 bases, with 13 bases between. Germline assignment: CDR1 SGHDN and CDR2 FVKESK. The sequence was collected from a human donor who donated a stem cell graft to a child with acute lymphoblastic leukemia. The sample was PBMCs from the stem cell graft donor, taken from the stem cell graft. V and J are TRBV14 and TRBJ2-1; no clear D gene. The CDR3 region has the DNA TGTGCCAGCAGCCAAGTTAGGGCTTCGGGTGAGCAGTTCTTC. Translation: CASSQVRASGEQFF. Full variable domain (missing parts from reference TRBV14 and TRBJ2-1): EAGVTQFPSHSVIEKGQTVTLRCDPISGHDNLYWYRRVMGKEIKFLLHFVKESKQDESGMPNNRFLAERTGGTYSTLKVQPAELEDSGVYFCASSQVRASGEQFFGPGTRLTVL.